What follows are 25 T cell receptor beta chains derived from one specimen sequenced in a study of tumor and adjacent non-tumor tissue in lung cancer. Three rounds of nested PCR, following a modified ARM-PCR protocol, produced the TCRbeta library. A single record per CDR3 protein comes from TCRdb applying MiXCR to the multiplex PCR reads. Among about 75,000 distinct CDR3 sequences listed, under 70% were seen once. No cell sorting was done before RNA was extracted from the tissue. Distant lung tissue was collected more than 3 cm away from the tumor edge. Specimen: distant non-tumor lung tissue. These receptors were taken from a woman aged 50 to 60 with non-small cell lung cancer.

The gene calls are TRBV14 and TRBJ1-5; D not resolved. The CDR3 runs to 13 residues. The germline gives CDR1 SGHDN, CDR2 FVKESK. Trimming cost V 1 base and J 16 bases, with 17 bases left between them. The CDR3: CASSQGEYQPKHF. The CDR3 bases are TGTGCCAGCAGCCAAGGGGAGTATCAGCCCAAACATTTT.

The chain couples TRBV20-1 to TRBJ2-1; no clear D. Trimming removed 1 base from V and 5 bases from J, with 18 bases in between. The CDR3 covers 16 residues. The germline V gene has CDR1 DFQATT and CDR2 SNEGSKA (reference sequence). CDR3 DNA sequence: TGCAGTGCTAGAGCCGACCTCCGGCGGAGTAACAATGAGCAGTTCTTC. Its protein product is CSARADLRRSNNEQFF.

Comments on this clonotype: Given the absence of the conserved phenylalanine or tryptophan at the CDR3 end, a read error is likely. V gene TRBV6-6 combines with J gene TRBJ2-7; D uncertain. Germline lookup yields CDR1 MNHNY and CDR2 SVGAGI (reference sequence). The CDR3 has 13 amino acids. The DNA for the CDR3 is TGTGTCAGCAGTTACGGCAGCTCCTACGAGCAGTACATC. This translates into CVSSYGSSYEQYI.

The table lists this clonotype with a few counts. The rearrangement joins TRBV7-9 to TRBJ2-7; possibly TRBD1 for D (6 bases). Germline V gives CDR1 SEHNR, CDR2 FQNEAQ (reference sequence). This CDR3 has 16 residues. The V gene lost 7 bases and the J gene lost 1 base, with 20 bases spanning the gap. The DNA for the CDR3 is TGTGCCAGCACCAGACTGGGACAAGGAAAGTCCTACGAGCAGTACTTC. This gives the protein CASTRLGQGKSYEQYF. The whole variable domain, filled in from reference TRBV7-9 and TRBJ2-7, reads DTGVSQNPRHKITKRGQNVTFRCDPISEHNRLYWYRQTLGQGPEFLTYFQNEAQLEKSRLLSDRFSAERPKGSFSTLEIQRTEQGDSAMYLCASTRLGQGKSYEQYFGPGTRLTVT.

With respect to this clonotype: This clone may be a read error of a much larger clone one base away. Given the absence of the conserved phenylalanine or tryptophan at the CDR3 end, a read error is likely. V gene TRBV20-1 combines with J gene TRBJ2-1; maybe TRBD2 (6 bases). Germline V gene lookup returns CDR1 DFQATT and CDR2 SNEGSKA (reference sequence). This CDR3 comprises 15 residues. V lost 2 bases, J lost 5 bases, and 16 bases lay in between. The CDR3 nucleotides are TGCAGTGCTAGATATGCGGGACCTCCCCACAATGAGCAGTTCGTC. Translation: CSARYAGPPHNEQFV.

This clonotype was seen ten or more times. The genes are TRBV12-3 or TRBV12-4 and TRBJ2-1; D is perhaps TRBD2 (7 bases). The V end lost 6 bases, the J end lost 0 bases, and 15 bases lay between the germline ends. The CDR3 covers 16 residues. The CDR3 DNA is TGTGCCAGCAGCGGTGGACTAGGGGGCTCCTACAATGAGCAGTTCTTC. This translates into CASSGGLGGSYNEQFF.

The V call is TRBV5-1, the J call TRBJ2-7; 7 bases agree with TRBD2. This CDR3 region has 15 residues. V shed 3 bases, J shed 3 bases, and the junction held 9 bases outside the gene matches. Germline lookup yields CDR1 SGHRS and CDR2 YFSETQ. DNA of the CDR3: TGCGCCAGCAGCTCGGAGCGGGGCAGATTCTACGAGCAGTACTTC. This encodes CASSSERGRFYEQYF.

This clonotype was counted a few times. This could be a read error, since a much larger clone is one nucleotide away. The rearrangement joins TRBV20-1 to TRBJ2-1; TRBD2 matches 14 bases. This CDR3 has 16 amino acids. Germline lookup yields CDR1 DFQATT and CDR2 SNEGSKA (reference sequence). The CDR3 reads CTARPGTSGSLDEQFF. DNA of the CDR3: TGCACTGCTAGACCCGGGACTAGCGGGAGTCTCGATGAGCAGTTCTTC.

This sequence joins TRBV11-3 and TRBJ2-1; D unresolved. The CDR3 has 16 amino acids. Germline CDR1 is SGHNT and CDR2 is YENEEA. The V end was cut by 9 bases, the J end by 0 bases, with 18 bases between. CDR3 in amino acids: CASILAGILSYNEQFF. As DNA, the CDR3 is TGTGCCAGTATCTTAGCTGGGATACTCTCCTACAATGAGCAGTTCTTC.

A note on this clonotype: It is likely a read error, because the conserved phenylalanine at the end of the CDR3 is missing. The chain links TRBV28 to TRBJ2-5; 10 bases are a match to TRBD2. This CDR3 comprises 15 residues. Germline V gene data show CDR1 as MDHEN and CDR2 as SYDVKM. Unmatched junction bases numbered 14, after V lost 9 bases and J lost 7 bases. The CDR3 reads CASKLAGDAKRTQYL. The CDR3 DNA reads TGTGCCAGTAAGCTAGCGGGAGACGCCAAGAGGACCCAGTACTTA.

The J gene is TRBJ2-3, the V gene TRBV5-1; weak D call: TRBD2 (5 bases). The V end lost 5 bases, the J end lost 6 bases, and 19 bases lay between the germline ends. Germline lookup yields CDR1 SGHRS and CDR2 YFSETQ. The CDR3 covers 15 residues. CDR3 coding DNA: TGCGCCAGCAGGGGAAGGACTCAAACCTTGGATACGCAGTATTTT. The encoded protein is CASRGRTQTLDTQYF.

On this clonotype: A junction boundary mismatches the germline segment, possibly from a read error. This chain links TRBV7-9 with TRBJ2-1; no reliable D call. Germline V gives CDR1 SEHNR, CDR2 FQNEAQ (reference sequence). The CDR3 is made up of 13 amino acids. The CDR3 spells CANSSSPYNEQFF. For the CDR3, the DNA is TGTGCCAACAGCTCGAGCCCCTACAATGAGCAGTTCTTC.

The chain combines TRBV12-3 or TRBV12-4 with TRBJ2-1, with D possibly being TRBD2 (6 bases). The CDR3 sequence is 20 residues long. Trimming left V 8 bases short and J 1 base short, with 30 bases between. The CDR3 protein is CASLPGVGFSVRRSYNEQFF. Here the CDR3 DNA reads TGTGCCAGCCTCCCGGGAGTCGGTTTCTCGGTTAGAAGATCCTACAATGAGCAGTTCTTC.

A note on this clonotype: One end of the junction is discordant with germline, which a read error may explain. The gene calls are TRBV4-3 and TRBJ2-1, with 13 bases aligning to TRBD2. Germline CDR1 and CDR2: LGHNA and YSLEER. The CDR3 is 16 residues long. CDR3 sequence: CASSQEYTSGRVSGLF. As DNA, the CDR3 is TGCGCCAGTAGCCAAGAATACACTAGCGGGAGGGTTAGCGGGCTCTTT.

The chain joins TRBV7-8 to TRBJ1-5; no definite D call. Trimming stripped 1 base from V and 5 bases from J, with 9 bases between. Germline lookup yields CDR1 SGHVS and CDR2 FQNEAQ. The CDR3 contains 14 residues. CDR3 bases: TGTGCCAGCAGCTTAGGACATGGCCATCAGCCCCAGCATTTT. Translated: CASSLGHGHQPQHF.

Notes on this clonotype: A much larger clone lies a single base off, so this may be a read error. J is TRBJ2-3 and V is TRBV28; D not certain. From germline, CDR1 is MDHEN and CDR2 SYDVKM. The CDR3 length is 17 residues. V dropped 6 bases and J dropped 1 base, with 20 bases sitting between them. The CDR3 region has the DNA TGTGCCAGCAGGTCCTCCTACCTTACAAGTGGCACAGATACGCAGTATTTT. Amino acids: CASRSSYLTSGTDTQYF.

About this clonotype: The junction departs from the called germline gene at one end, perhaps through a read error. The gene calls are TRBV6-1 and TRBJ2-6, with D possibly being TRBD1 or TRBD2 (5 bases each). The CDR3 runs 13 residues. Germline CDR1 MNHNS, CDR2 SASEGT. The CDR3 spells CASGLSGANILTF. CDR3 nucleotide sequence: TGTGCCAGCGGACTTTCTGGGGCCAACATCCTGACCTTC.

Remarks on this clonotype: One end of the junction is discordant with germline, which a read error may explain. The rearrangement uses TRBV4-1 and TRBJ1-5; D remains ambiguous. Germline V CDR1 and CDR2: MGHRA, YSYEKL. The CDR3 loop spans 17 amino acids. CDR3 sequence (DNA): TGCGCCAACAGCCAAGTGGGGAGAGGCCCCGGTGGTCAGCCCCAGCATTTT. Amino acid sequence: CANSQVGRGPGGQPQHF.

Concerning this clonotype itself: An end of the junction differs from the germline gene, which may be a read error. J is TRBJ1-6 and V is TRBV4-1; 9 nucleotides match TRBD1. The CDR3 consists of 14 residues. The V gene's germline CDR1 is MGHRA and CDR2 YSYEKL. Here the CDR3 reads CASNQGQGTSPLHF. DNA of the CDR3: TGTGCCAGCAATCAAGGACAGGGGACTTCACCCCTCCACTTT.

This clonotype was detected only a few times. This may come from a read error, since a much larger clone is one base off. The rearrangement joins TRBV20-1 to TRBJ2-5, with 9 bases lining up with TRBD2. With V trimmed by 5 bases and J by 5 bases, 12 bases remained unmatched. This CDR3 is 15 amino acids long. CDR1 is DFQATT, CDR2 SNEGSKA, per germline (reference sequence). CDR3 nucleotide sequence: TGCAGTGCTCTACCAATAGCGGGAGAGGGGGAGACCCAGTACTTC. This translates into CSALPIAGEGETQYF.

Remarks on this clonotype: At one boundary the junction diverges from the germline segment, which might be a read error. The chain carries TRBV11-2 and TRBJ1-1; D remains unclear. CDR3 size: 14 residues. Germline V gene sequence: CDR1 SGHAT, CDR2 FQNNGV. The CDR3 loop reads CASSLAGENTEVFF. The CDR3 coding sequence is TGTGCCAGCAGCTTAGCGGGAGAGAACACTGAAGTTTTCTTT.

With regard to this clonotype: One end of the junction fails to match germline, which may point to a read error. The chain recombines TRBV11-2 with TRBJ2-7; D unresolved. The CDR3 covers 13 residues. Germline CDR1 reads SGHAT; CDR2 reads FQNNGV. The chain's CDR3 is CACSLAAGYEQYF. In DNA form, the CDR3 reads TGTGCCTGCAGCTTAGCTGCCGGGTACGAGCAGTACTTC.

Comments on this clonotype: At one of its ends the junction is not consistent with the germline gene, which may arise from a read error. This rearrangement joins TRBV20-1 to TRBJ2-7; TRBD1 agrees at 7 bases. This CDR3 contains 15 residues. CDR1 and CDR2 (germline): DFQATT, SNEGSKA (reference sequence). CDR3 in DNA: TGCAGTGCCTCAACGAGGGGACAGAGAGAATACGAACAGTACTTC. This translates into CSASTRGQREYEQYF.

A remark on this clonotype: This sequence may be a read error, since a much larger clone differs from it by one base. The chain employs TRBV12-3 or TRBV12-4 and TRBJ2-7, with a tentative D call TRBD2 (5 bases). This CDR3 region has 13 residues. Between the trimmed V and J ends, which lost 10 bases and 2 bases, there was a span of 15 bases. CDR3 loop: CAITYSGAYEQYF. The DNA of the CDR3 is TGTGCCATCACGTACAGCGGCGCCTACGAGCAGTACTTC.

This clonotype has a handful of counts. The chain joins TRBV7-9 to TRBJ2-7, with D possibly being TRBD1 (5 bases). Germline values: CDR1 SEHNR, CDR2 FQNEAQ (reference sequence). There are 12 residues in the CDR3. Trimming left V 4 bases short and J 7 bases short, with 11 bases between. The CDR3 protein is CASSSQGWEQYF. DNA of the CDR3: TGTGCCAGCAGCTCTCAGGGTTGGGAGCAGTACTTC.